This T cell receptor (beta chain) emerged from a study of blood T cell repertoires in COVID-19. Study background: The analysed material was cDNA or gDNA that came from T cells, B-cell-depleted T cells, or PBMCs.

Generated by immunoSEQ multiplex PCR, the TCRdb table keeps only in-frame clones and is missing some. In the table there are 310,000 or so clones, approximately 90% of which are singletons. The germline V gene encodes CDR1 SGHDT and CDR2 YYEEEE. The CDR3 consists of 16 residues. J was trimmed by 7 bases and V by 2 bases; bases with no gene match: 11. Material: PBMCs or T cells enriched from blood (not recorded which). The chain uses TRBV5-6 and TRBJ2-1; 8 nucleotides agree with TRBD2. The TCR originated in a woman in her 30s who had recovered from COVID-19. This chain's CDR3 is CASSLGWDPSGNEQFF. For the CDR3, the DNA is TGTGCCAGCAGCTTAGGATGGGATCCTAGCGGGAATGAGCAGTTCTTC. The whole variable domain, filled in from reference TRBV5-6 and TRBJ2-1, reads DAGVTQSPTHLIKTRGQQVTLRCSPKSGHDTVSWYQQALGQGPQFIFQYYEEEERQRGNFPDRFSGHQFPNYSSELNVNALLLGDSALYLCASSLGWDPSGNEQFFGPGTRLTVL.